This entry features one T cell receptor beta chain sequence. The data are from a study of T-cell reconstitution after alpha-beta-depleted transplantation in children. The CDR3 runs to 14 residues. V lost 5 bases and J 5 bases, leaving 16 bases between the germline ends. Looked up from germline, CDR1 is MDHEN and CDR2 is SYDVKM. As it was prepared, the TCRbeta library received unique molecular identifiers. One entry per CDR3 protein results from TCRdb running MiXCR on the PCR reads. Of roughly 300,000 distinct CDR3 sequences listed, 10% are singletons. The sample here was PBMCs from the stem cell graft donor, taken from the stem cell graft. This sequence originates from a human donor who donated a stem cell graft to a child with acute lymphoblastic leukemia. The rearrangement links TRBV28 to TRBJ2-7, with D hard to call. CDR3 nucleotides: TGTGCCAGCAGTCTCAGAGCATCCGTTCACGAGCAGTACTTC. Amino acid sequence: CASSLRASVHEQYF.